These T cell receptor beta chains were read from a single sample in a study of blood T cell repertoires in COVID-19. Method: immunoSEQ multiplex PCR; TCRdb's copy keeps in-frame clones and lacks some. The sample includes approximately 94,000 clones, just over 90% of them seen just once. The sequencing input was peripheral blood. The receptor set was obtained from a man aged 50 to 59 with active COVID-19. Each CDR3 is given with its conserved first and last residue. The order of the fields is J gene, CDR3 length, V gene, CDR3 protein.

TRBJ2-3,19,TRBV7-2,CASSLRTVSIIDSTDTQYF
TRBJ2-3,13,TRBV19,CASNRGIKDTQYF
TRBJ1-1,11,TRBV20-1,CSGQMNTEAFF
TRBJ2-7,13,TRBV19,CASSMKSSYEQYF
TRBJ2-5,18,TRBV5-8,CASSWPFGTSGVQETQYF
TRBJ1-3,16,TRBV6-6,CASSYWAGGSGNTIYF
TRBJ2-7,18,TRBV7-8,CASSSHRGLAGGSYEQYF
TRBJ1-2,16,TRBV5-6,CASRAGRAAPNYGYTF
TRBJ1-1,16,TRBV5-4,CASSLGTGGPGGEAFF
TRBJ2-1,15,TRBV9,CASSVATGAYNEQFF
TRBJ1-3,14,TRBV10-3,CAISGGGAGNTIYF
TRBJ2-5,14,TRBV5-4,CASSSAGGQETQYF
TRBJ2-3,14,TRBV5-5,CASSHGRITDTQYF
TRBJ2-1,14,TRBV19,CASSLQGSLNEQFF
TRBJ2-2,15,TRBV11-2,CASSLEGGSTGELFF
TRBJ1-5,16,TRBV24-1,CATSEATGSSNQPQHF
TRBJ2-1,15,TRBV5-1,CASSPSGGDYNEQFF
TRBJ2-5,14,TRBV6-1,CASSEDRVIETQYF
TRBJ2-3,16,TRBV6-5,CASSYSASGITDTQYF
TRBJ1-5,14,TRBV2,CASSRQGGDQPQHF
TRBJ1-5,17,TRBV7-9,CASSLGLTGEMGQPQHF
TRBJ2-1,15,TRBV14,CASSQVGGQYNEQFF
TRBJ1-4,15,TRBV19,CASKEGQGANEKLFF
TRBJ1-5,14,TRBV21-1,CASSNRQYNQPQHF
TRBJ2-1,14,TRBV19,CASTLLSGRPPWFF
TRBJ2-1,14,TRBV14,CASSRRTGDNEQFF
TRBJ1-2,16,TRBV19,CASSAFGGTGNYGYTF
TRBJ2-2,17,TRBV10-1,CASSPGVGPPYTGELFF
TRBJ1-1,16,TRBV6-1,CASSGAGGGMNTEAFF
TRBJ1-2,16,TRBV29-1,CSVEDGQGASDYGYTF
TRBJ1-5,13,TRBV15,CATASGGSQPQHF
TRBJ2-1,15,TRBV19,CASSMYRGADNEQFF
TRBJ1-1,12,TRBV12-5,CASNSGFTEAFF
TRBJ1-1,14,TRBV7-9,CASSETGANTEAFF
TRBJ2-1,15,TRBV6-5,CASSPGTSGSGLRFF
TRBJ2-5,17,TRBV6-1,CASSERPLGLKKETQYF
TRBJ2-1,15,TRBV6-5,CASSYSVGGRDEQFF
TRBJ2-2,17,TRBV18,CASSSSSGTGSTGELFF
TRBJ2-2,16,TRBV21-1,CASSKGSRMWTGELFF